This T cell receptor (beta chain) was profiled in a study of lymphopenia after photon versus proton radiotherapy. The CDR3 loop spans 16 amino acids. J was trimmed by 5 bases and V by 1 base; bases with no gene match: 6. The germline V gene has CDR1 SGHVS and CDR2 FNYEAQ. Study-wide findings and caveats: Post-nadir TCR diversity decline inversely tracked overall survival among those who died. Under photons, naive T cells and diversity fell while effector/memory populations rose.

The repertoire was sequenced with immunoSEQ multiplex PCR; TCRdb's copy has only in-frame clones and lacks some. The sample has some 26,000 clones, around 83% seen once. Details on this clone: Its antigen is not known.

The gene calls are TRBV7-6 and TRBJ2-3, with 10 nucleotides matching TRBD2. This receptor was taken from a woman aged 45 to 65 with pancreatic cancer. The starting material was peripheral blood, obtained from a patient treated with photon-based radiotherapy. As DNA, the CDR3 is TGTGCCAGCAGCTTAGGAGCTAGACTAGCGGGAGATACGCAGTATTTT. It codes for CASSLGARLAGDTQYF. Combining the CDR3 with reference TRBV7-6 and TRBJ2-3 gives the whole variable domain GAGVSQSPRYKVTKRGQDVALRCDPISGHVSLYWYRQALGQGPEFLTYFNYEAQQDKSGLPNDRFSAERPEGSISTLTIQRTEQRDSAMYRCASSLGARLAGDTQYFGPGTRLTVL.